Only a few counts were recorded for the clone carrying this TCR beta chain. The target antigen is unknown. Unique-molecular-identifier-tagged TCR beta cDNA libraries were used. The source material, about 0.85 to 11 million T cells, gave rise to about 490,000 cDNA molecules. In TCRdb, the PCR reads were re-called with MiXCR into one record per CDR3 protein. This sample has 430,000 or so distinct CDR3 sequences, with roughly 40% found just once. This record comes from a study of post-analysis software for immune sequencing data. Findings and caveats of the study: Five or six TRBV segments, TRBV5-6, TRBV5-1 and TRBV20-1 among them, were found more frequent in patients than controls. For normalized Chao1 diversity, multiple sclerosis patients scored significantly lower than controls did.

V lost 1 base and J 2 bases, leaving 16 bases between the germline ends. The CDR3 consists of 17 residues. CDR1 is SGHNT, CDR2 YENEEA, per germline. Source material: blood. This chain joins TRBV11-3 and TRBJ2-3; no clear D. This sequence originates from a girl aged 2-10 years with multiple sclerosis. This CDR3 is CASSLGAGVDTTDTQYF. The DNA for the CDR3 is TGTGCCAGCAGCTTAGGGGCCGGAGTCGATACCACAGATACGCAGTATTTT.